One sample yielded the 26 T cell receptor beta chains listed below, sequenced in a study of T cells in localized non-small cell lung cancer. The repertoire was sequenced with immunoSEQ multiplex PCR; TCRdb's copy has only in-frame clones and lacks some. Of roughly 66,000 clones in the sample, 85% to 90% were seen once. This specimen was peripheral blood, taken before any cancer treatment. All receptors come from a woman aged 35 to 69 with stage I lung adenocarcinoma.

The chain combines TRBV7-3 with TRBJ2-5; 7 bases map to TRBD2. CDR3 size: 13 residues. Losses at the gene ends were 5 bases for V and 11 bases for J; bases not matched to a gene: 11. From germline, CDR1 is SGHTA and CDR2 FQGTGA. The CDR3 sequence is CASSVDRAGEQYF. In nucleotides, the CDR3 is TGTGCCAGCAGCGTCGATCGCGCGGGGGAGCAGTACTTC.

This clone has a single count. The rearrangement uses TRBV28 and TRBJ1-2; D is possibly TRBD1 (5 bases). CDR3 length: 12 residues. Trimming shortened V by 7 bases and J by 2 bases, and 8 bases separated the two germline ends. CDR1 is MDHEN and CDR2 is SYDVKM in the germline V gene. CDR3 in amino acids: CASTDRNYGYTF. For the CDR3, the DNA is TGTGCCAGCACCGACAGAAACTATGGCTACACCTTC.

CDR3 in amino acids: CASLTDLNEKLFF. DNA of the CDR3: TGTGCCAGCCTGACAGATCTTAATGAAAAACTGTTTTTT. The chain joins TRBV6-1 to TRBJ1-4; possible D gene TRBD1, 5 bases. Per the germline V gene, CDR1 is MNHNS and CDR2 is SASEGT. This CDR3 is 13 amino acids long. Trimming pared 8 bases from V and 4 bases from J, leaving 11 bases between.

This chain links TRBV9 with TRBJ1-2; D unresolved. The V end was cut by 0 bases, the J end by 0 bases, with 6 bases between. CDR3 length equals 14 residues. Germline V lookup: CDR1 SGDLS, CDR2 YYNGEE. The CDR3 DNA reads as TGTGCCAGCAGCGTAGGAGATGCTAACTATGGCTACACCTTC. Its translation: CASSVGDANYGYTF.

The gene calls are TRBV6-5 and TRBJ1-6, with 9 bases fitting TRBD1. Germline CDR1 reads MNHEY; CDR2 reads SVGAGI. The junction had 11 bases not matched to a gene; V was cut back by 7 bases and J by 10 bases. The CDR3 runs 15 residues. In DNA form, the CDR3 reads TGTGCCAGCACCCCGGGACAGGGTACGTCGTCACCCCTCCACTTT. This gives the protein CASTPGQGTSSPLHF.

The chain carries TRBV5-1 and TRBJ2-1, with D hard to call. Germline V gene data show CDR1 as SGHRS and CDR2 as YFSETQ. V dropped 4 bases and J dropped 1 base, with 9 bases sitting between them. The CDR3 sequence is 14 residues long. The CDR3 here is CASSVGGSYNEQFF. The CDR3 bases are TGCGCCAGCAGCGTCGGCGGATCCTACAATGAGCAGTTCTTC.

This clone has a handful of counts. V gene TRBV19 combines with J gene TRBJ2-5; a weak D match, TRBD1 (5 bases). CDR3 length equals 16 residues. Per germline, CDR1 LNHDA and CDR2 SQIVND (reference sequence). The V end was cut by 4 bases, the J end by 0 bases, with 15 bases between. In DNA, the CDR3 is TGTGCCAGTAGTACCCACCAGGGCGGATACCAAGAGACCCAGTACTTC. Its translation: CASSTHQGGYQETQYF.

This clone has a single count. The gene calls are TRBV11-3 and TRBJ2-6; maybe TRBD1 (6 bases). V was clipped by 8 bases and J by 1 base, with 12 bases between them. The CDR3 extends over 15 amino acids. CDR1 SGHNT and CDR2 YENEEA come from the germline V gene. The CDR3 nucleotides read TGTGCCAGCTCCCGAGGGGGATCTGGGGCCAACGTCCTGACTTTC. It translates to CASSRGGSGANVLTF.

The chain has TRBV28 and TRBJ1-2; D is uncertain. Looked up from germline, CDR1 is MDHEN and CDR2 is SYDVKM. Trimming left V 3 bases short and J 8 bases short, with 10 bases between. The CDR3 runs 12 residues. CDR3 DNA: TGTGCCAGCAGTTTGCTCACGGGAGGCTACACCTTC. This codes for CASSLLTGGYTF.

The V call is TRBV7-2, the J call TRBJ2-7; D possibly matches TRBD1 or TRBD2 (6 bases each). V dropped 8 bases and J dropped 0 bases, with 14 bases sitting between them. This CDR3 contains 14 residues. Germline V CDR1 and CDR2: SGHTA, FQGNSA. The CDR3 DNA reads as TGTGCCAGCCGCGGAGGGGGGAGCTCCTACGAGCAGTACTTC. Its protein is CASRGGGSSYEQYF.

The J gene is TRBJ2-7, the V gene TRBV5-6, with TRBD1 matching over 8 bases. V shed 2 bases and J 9 bases; nucleotides not matched to a gene: 13. This CDR3 contains 15 residues. Per germline, CDR1 SGHDT and CDR2 YYEEEE. The CDR3 sequence is CASSFKGTGGNGQYF. CDR3 coding DNA: TGTGCCAGCAGCTTCAAGGGGACAGGAGGAAACGGGCAGTACTTC.

In its sample, this clone was seen once. V and J are TRBV28 and TRBJ2-2; D not resolved. V lost 7 bases and J lost 2, with 5 bases in between. This CDR3 has 12 amino acids. The germline V gene has CDR1 MDHEN and CDR2 SYDVKM. DNA for the CDR3: TGTGCCAGCACCCTAAACACCGGGGAGCTGTTTTTT. Amino acid sequence: CASTLNTGELFF.

The rearrangement joins TRBV15 to TRBJ2-2, with D unclear. The length of the CDR3 is 14 residues. CDR1 is LNHNV, CDR2 YYDKDF, per germline (reference sequence). With 1 base removed from V and 5 bases from J, the gap between germline ends came to 8 bases. The CDR3 region is CATSRAFETGELFF. Written as DNA, the CDR3 is TGTGCCACCAGCAGAGCGTTCGAGACCGGGGAGCTGTTTTTT.

This clone turned up a few times. The chain links TRBV10-3 to TRBJ1-2; the D gene is possibly TRBD1 (6 bases). Germline CDR1 reads ENHRY; CDR2 reads SYGVKD. This CDR3 comprises 15 residues. V lost 7 bases and J lost 6, with 21 bases in between. Here the CDR3 DNA reads TGTGCCATCAACCGGGGGACACAACGGCCGGATGGCTACACCTTC. It yields the protein CAINRGTQRPDGYTF.

V usage is TRBV5-8 and J usage is TRBJ1-6; weak D call: TRBD1 (5 bases). Trimming shortened V by 0 bases and J by 7 bases, and 11 bases separated the two germline ends. CDR3 length: 15 residues. CDR1 is SGHTS, CDR2 YDEGEE, per germline. The CDR3 loop is CASSLVGPTNSPLHF. The DNA for the CDR3 is TGTGCCAGCAGCTTGGTGGGACCGACCAATTCACCCCTCCACTTT.

V gene TRBV5-1 combines with J gene TRBJ1-6; 7 nucleotides agree with TRBD1. The CDR3 extends over 19 amino acids. J lost 0 bases, V lost 3 bases, and 12 bases had no gene match. Germline values: CDR1 SGHRS, CDR2 YFSETQ. The CDR3 nucleotides read TGCGCCAGCAGCTCATATTGGACAGGACGGAGCTCCTATAATTCACCCCTCCACTTT. This codes for CASSSYWTGRSSYNSPLHF. The full variable domain, in which reference TRBV5-1 and TRBJ1-6 provide the parts outside the CDR3, is KAGVTQTPRYLIKTRGQQVTLSCSPISGHRSVSWYQQTPGQGLQFLFEYFSETQRNKGNFPGRFSGRQFSNSRSEMNVSTLELGDSALYLCASSSYWTGRSSYNSPLHFGNGTRLTVT.

The chain has TRBV6-4 and TRBJ2-3; TRBD2 agrees at 10 bases. Trimming removed 2 bases from V and 5 bases from J; junction bases left unmatched: 10. Germline loops: CDR1 MRHNA, CDR2 SNTAGT. The CDR3 extends over 17 amino acids. The CDR3 nucleotides are TGTGCCAGCAGTGACCTCCCAGCGGGAGGGCCGAGAGATACGCAGTATTTT. Its translation is CASSDLPAGGPRDTQYF.

The chain uses TRBV7-2 and TRBJ2-7; D unclear. Germline lookup yields CDR1 SGHTA and CDR2 FQGNSA. The ends were cut back, 4 bases at V and 2 bases at J, with 12 bases in the middle. The CDR3 has 14 amino acids. CDR3 protein: CASSYKDGAYEQYF. The CDR3, as DNA: TGTGCCAGCAGCTATAAGGACGGAGCCTACGAGCAGTACTTC.

The chain joins TRBV9 to TRBJ2-2, with D maybe TRBD1 (7 bases). Germline loops: CDR1 SGDLS, CDR2 YYNGEE. There are 18 residues in the CDR3. The V gene lost 3 bases and the J gene lost 1 base, with 19 bases spanning the gap. The CDR3 bases are TGTGCCAGCAGCGGAGGACGGAGGGGGCCCCTGAACACCGGGGAGCTGTTTTTT. Its translation is CASSGGRRGPLNTGELFF.

The chain recombines TRBV18 with TRBJ2-3, with D tentatively TRBD1 or TRBD2 (5 bases each). The CDR3 runs to 13 residues. With 2 bases removed from V and 4 bases from J, the gap between germline ends came to 7 bases. The germline gives CDR1 KGHSH, CDR2 LQKENI. CDR3 protein: CASSPGGADTQYF. As DNA, the CDR3 is TGTGCCAGCTCACCAGGGGGTGCAGATACGCAGTATTTT.

This chain links TRBV7-3 with TRBJ2-7, with 10 bases fitting TRBD1. The CDR3 is made up of 15 amino acids. Germline V gene data show CDR1 as SGHTA and CDR2 as FQGTGA. V lost 3 bases, J lost 0 bases, and 2 bases stayed unmatched. In nucleotides, the CDR3 is TGTGCCAGCAGCTTCAGACAGGGGGCCTCCTACGAGCAGTACTTC. It translates to CASSFRQGASYEQYF. Combining the CDR3 with reference TRBV7-3 and TRBJ2-7 gives the whole variable domain GAGVSQTPSNKVTEKGKYVELRCDPISGHTALYWYRQSLGQGPEFLIYFQGTGAADDSGLPNDRFFAVRPEGSVSTLKIQRTERGDSAVYLCASSFRQGASYEQYFGPGTRLTVT.

The genes are TRBV11-2 and TRBJ2-1; the D gene is possibly TRBD1 (5 bases). Trimming shortened V by 6 bases and J by 4 bases, and 19 bases separated the two germline ends. Per germline, CDR1 SGHAT and CDR2 FQNNGV. The CDR3 sequence is 16 residues long. CDR3 in amino acids: CASRPTTWQGYNEQFF. DNA for the CDR3: TGTGCCAGCAGGCCCACGACGTGGCAGGGTTACAATGAGCAGTTCTTC.

This chain links TRBV5-5 with TRBJ1-6; tentative D call: TRBD1 (5 bases). Germline loops: CDR1 SGHKS, CDR2 YYEKEE (reference sequence). V was cut by 0 bases and J by 9 bases, with 10 bases left in between. CDR3 length equals 14 residues. The CDR3 DNA reads TGTGCCAGCAGCTTGGCCGGGGCCGCTTCACCCCTCCACTTT. This translates into CASSLAGAASPLHF.

The CDR3 DNA is TGTGCCAGCAGCGGCGGGGGTGAGCAGTTCTTC. Translation gives CASSGGGEQFF. J is TRBJ2-1 and V is TRBV7-9; 7 bases map to TRBD2. The CDR3 is 11 residues long. Germline CDR1 is SEHNR and CDR2 is FQNEAQ (reference sequence). Trimming took 5 bases from V and 9 from J; bases not matched to a gene: 1.

The genes are TRBV5-1 and TRBJ1-1; 7 nucleotides line up with TRBD1. The CDR3 is 14 residues long. Trimming cost V 4 bases and J 3 bases; bases outside gene matches: 6. Germline V gene sequence: CDR1 SGHRS, CDR2 YFSETQ. The CDR3 DNA is TGCGCCAGCAGCGTTAAGGGGGCCGACACTGAAGCTTTCTTT. Translating it yields CASSVKGADTEAFF.

V and J are TRBV18 and TRBJ1-2; D ambiguous. The V and J ends lost 3 bases and 8 bases respectively, with 10 bases between them. CDR3 size: 12 residues. Per the germline V gene, CDR1 is KGHSH and CDR2 is LQKENI. This chain's CDR3 is CASSPERTGYTF. The DNA of the CDR3 is TGTGCCAGCTCACCTGAACGCACCGGCTACACCTTC.